A selection of T cell receptor beta chains follows, all from one sample in a study of blood T cell repertoires in COVID-19. Clones were sequenced by immunoSEQ multiplex PCR, and TCRdb holds only the in-frame ones, with some missing. This sample has 150,000 to 200,000 clones, with about 87% found just once. Sequencing input: peripheral blood. The origin of the receptors is a man aged 35-49 years with active or convalescent COVID-19. Both conserved end residues are part of each CDR3. A D gene is named only where the DNA matches it firmly. For some rows the clone size is stated as once, few or many, or as a class when expanded; others skip it.

j_gene,d_gene,abundance,v_gene,CDR3nt,CDR3aa
TRBJ2-1,NA,NA,TRBV5-1,TGCGCCAGCAGCTTGTCTCGGTCAAGCTCCTACAATGAGCAGTTCTTC,CASSLSRSSSYNEQFF
TRBJ1-4,NA,NA,TRBV6-5,TGTGCCAGCAGTAGACAGGCAACTAATGAAAAACTGTTTTTT,CASSRQATNEKLFF
TRBJ2-6,NA,NA,TRBV5-4,TGTGCCAGCACCCGGGTGGGTACTGGGGCCAACGTCCTGACTTTC,CASTRVGTGANVLTF
TRBJ1-2,NA,once,TRBV9,TGTGCCAGCAGCGCCCTCCCCTGGGGCAGACGATCTAACTATGGCTACACCTTC,CASSALPWGRRSNYGYTF
TRBJ2-1,TRBD1,NA,TRBV24-1,TGTGCCACCAGTGGCGGGACAGGCATGAATGAGCAGTTCTTC,CATSGGTGMNEQFF
TRBJ1-2,NA,NA,TRBV4-1,TGCGCCAGCAGCCAAGATGCGGGGGCGTATAACTATGGCTACACCTTC,CASSQDAGAYNYGYTF
TRBJ2-3,TRBD2,NA,TRBV5-4,TGTGCCAGCAGCTTCGCGGGGGACGGCACAGATACGCAGTATTTT,CASSFAGDGTDTQYF
TRBJ2-2,TRBD2,NA,TRBV9,TGTGCCAGCAGCGTAGTGCCTAGCGGGGAGTTCGGGGAGCTGTTTTTT,CASSVVPSGEFGELFF
TRBJ2-2,TRBD2,medium-sized,TRBV5-6,TGTGCCAGCAGCCCGTACGGGGGGGCTGGCACCGGGGAGCTGTTTTTT,CASSPYGGAGTGELFF
TRBJ2-3,NA,NA,TRBV7-8,TGTGCCAGCAGCGCAACAGGGAATTTGGGTACGCAGTATTTT,CASSATGNLGTQYF
TRBJ1-2,TRBD1,NA,TRBV29-1,TGCAGCGCCGGACAGGGGATCGGCTACACCTTC,CSAGQGIGYTF
TRBJ2-2,TRBD2,NA,TRBV5-1,TGCGCCAGCAGCTTAATGTGGGGGGGCACCGGGGAGCTGTTTTTT,CASSLMWGGTGELFF
TRBJ1-2,NA,NA,TRBV3-1/TRBV3-2,TGTGCCAGCAGCCAAGAGACAGGAAGTAACTATGGCTACACCTTC,CASSQETGSNYGYTF
TRBJ2-7,NA,NA,TRBV3-1/TRBV3-2,TGTGCCAGCAGCAAAAACAGGGCCCCGTCCTACGAGCAGTACTTC,CASSKNRAPSYEQYF
TRBJ2-1,TRBD2,NA,TRBV12-5,TGTGCTAGTGGTTTGGGCACATCAGCGGGGGGCGACAATGAGCAGTTCTTC,CASGLGTSAGGDNEQFF
TRBJ2-3,NA,NA,TRBV6-2/TRBV6-3,TGTGCCAGCAGTTACCCGAACCGAGCAGGCCTTTTCCCAGATACGCAGTATTTT,CASSYPNRAGLFPDTQYF
TRBJ2-7,NA,NA,TRBV6-1,TGTGCCAGCAGTGAACAGAATTCCTACGAGCAGTACTTC,CASSEQNSYEQYF
TRBJ1-2,NA,NA,TRBV21-1,TGTGCCAGCAGCAAAGTCGAAGGGAGGAATGGCTACACCTTC,CASSKVEGRNGYTF
TRBJ2-2,TRBD1,NA,TRBV30,TGTGCCTACTACAGTGACAGGGACACCGGGGAGCTGTTTTTT,CAYYSDRDTGELFF
TRBJ2-7,TRBD2,once,TRBV25-1,TGTGCCAGCAGTGGGACTAGCGGGGCGTACGAGCAGTACTTC,CASSGTSGAYEQYF
TRBJ1-1,NA,NA,TRBV27,TGTGCCAGCAGTTGGGGAGGGGTCGACACTGAAGCTTTCTTT,CASSWGGVDTEAFF
TRBJ2-4,NA,NA,TRBV28,TGTGCCAGCAGTTTACCCCCAGGGAACATTCAGTACTTC,CASSLPPGNIQYF
TRBJ1-1,TRBD1,NA,TRBV2,TGTGCCAGCAGTGAAATGGGACAGGCAGACACTGAAGCTTTCTTT,CASSEMGQADTEAFF
TRBJ2-7,NA,NA,TRBV28,TGTGCCAGCGAAGGGACTTACGAGCAGTACTTC,CASEGTYEQYF
TRBJ1-1,TRBD1,NA,TRBV29-1,TGCAGCGTCCGCCCGACAGGGAAGGACACTGAAGCTTTCTTT,CSVRPTGKDTEAFF
TRBJ2-7,NA,NA,TRBV30,TGTGCCTGGAGTGGGGACAATACCTACGAGCAGTACTTC,CAWSGDNTYEQYF
TRBJ1-5,TRBD1,NA,TRBV19,TGTGCCAGTAGGGACAGGGAGAACAATCAGCCCCAGCATTTT,CASRDRENNQPQHF
TRBJ1-6,TRBD1,medium-sized,TRBV6-5,TGTGCCAGCAGTTACTCGACAGGGTCTGTTTCACCCCTCCACTTT,CASSYSTGSVSPLHF
TRBJ1-2,TRBD1,NA,TRBV30,TGTGCCTGGCAGACAGGGTCGGGGGGCTACACCTTC,CAWQTGSGGYTF
TRBJ2-4,NA,once,TRBV5-8,TGTGCCAGCAGTTTGGCAGAAAACATTCAGTACTTC,CASSLAENIQYF
TRBJ2-3,TRBD2,NA,TRBV11-2,TGTGCCAGCAGCTGGGCTGGGACTAGCGGTAGCACAGATACGCAGTATTTT,CASSWAGTSGSTDTQYF
TRBJ1-1,NA,NA,TRBV21-1,TGTGCCAGCAGCAATTCCCTGGACACCAACACTGAAGCTTTCTTT,CASSNSLDTNTEAFF
TRBJ2-2,TRBD1,NA,TRBV10-3,TGTGCCATCAGACCGGGACAGACTTCCACCGGGGAGCTGTTTTTT,CAIRPGQTSTGELFF
TRBJ2-7,NA,NA,TRBV12-5,TGTGCTAGTGGTTTGTGGAGAGACTCCAAAGACGAGCAGTACTTC,CASGLWRDSKDEQYF
TRBJ2-5,TRBD1,NA,TRBV19,TGTGCCAGTACCCCGACAGGGCAAGAGACCCAGTACTTC,CASTPTGQETQYF
TRBJ1-5,NA,NA,TRBV3-1/TRBV3-2,TGTGCCAGCAGCCAACAGGGATATAGCAATCAGCCCCAGCATTTT,CASSQQGYSNQPQHF
TRBJ2-7,NA,NA,TRBV20-1,TGCAGTGCTAGAAACGGGGGCGAGCAGTACTTC,CSARNGGEQYF
TRBJ1-1,TRBD1,NA,TRBV2,TGTGCCAGCAGACAGACAGGGGCTCTGAACACTGAAGCTTTCTTT,CASRQTGALNTEAFF
TRBJ2-3,TRBD1,NA,TRBV14,TGTGCCAGCAGCCACAACCAAAAGCCGGGACAGAGAAGCACAGATACGCAGTATTTT,CASSHNQKPGQRSTDTQYF
TRBJ2-5,NA,NA,TRBV5-1,TGCGCCAGCAGCTTGCAGGAGACCCAGTACTTC,CASSLQETQYF
TRBJ2-1,NA,NA,TRBV24-1,TGTGCCATCAGTGATTCGCCTCAGCGTGAGCAGTTCTTC,CAISDSPQREQFF
TRBJ2-1,TRBD1,NA,TRBV11-2,TGTGCCAGCAGCTCCGGGACAGGGGGCTTTGAGGAGCAGTTCTTC,CASSSGTGGFEEQFF